This T cell receptor (beta chain) is from a study of tumor and adjacent non-tumor tissue in lung cancer (dated by TCRdb to 2016 to 2019). About the full investigation: By cancer type, the cohort comprised eleven to twelve adenocarcinoma patients, 2 squamous cell carcinoma patients and 1 small cell lung cancer patient. Ages among the 15 or so patients ranged from roughly 31 to 85 years, there were around ten men and 5 women, and disease was at TNM stage I to III. A total of some 130,000,000 productive TCRbeta reads were generated by sequencing, corresponding to an average of roughly 4.1 million reads per sample. Bulk TCRbeta repertoires were compared between lung tumor tissue and matched distant non-tumor lung tissue obtained from around 16 lung cancer patients. Fewer than 35 paired specimens, one tumor and one normal lung sample per patient, were profiled by TCRbeta CDR3 sequencing. The study at large found these results: Neither the sequencing platform nor unique molecular identifiers are named or mentioned anywhere in the methods. The cohort had only roughly 16 patients, and the authors noted that larger samples and more detailed clinical data are needed. Tumor tissue showed significantly higher TCR diversity (inverse Simpson) than normal lung tissue, at 431.37 vs 166.20 (P = 0.0075, Mann-Whitney U test). The top 100 clones accounted for a significantly larger cumulative portion of the repertoire in normal lung than in tumor tissue. TCR diversity was significantly higher in younger patients, and greater tumor TCR diversity was associated with shorter overall survival and shorter disease-free survival. Peripheral blood was not sequenced, so blood TCRbeta repertoires were not examined in the lung cancer patients of the study.

Library generation was performed with multiplex PCR. The data were produced on an Illumina HiSeq 2500. TCRbeta libraries were constructed through three rounds of nested PCR with primers (Table S4) according to protocols adapted from ARM-PCR. Before sequencing, PCR products of 200-500 bp were cut from the gel and purified using the QIAquick gel extraction kit. The published analysis was carried out like this. Trimmomatic was used to clean the reads, FLASH was used to merge the reads into complete CDR3 sequences, and MiTCR was used to assign the reads to V(D)J germline segments. Clonal diversity was computed as the inverse Simpson's index with VDJtools. In-frame sequences without a premature stop codon were defined as productive reads. TCRdb reprocessed the public reads (quality trimming at Q25 with fastp, clone calling with MiXCR) and kept in-frame beta chains. Rows are unified per CDR3 protein, each entry keeping the most common DNA and genes. The V and J calls reflect TCRdb's pipeline rather than the authors' work. The sample table lists about 200,000 distinct CDR3 sequences, 70% to 75% of them with a count of one. Approximately 26% of the sample is in the top ten clones.

Comments on this clonotype: The clone's antigen remains unknown. No much larger clone exists at a distance of one base, and base qualities are not known.

Bulk unsorted tissue served as the source for RNA extraction, and RNA quality was assessed using a NanoDrop ND-1000 and an Agilent 2100. The donors were newly diagnosed lung cancer patients admitted for thoracic surgery in China from August to November 2014 who had not received prior chemotherapy. Patients with previous radiotherapy or chemotherapy, or with another concurrent cancer, were excluded from the study. Surgical tissue pieces of 1-2 cm3 were preserved in RNAlater solution and were kept at -80 degrees C until use. Per the germline V gene, MNHNS is the CDR1 and SASEGT is the CDR2. V was cut back by 7 bases and J by 3 bases, leaving a gap of 16 bases between them. The CDR3 holds 14 amino acids from the cysteine to the phenylalanine. CDR3 DNA is the only sequence kept; it has 42 bases, read in frame from the first base.

The receptor was isolated from a man between 60 and 75 years old with non-small cell lung cancer. Specimen: lung tumor tissue. The chain employs TRBV6-1 and TRBJ2-7, with the D gene call left open. The DNA sequence is TGTGCCAGCAATGCAAACACGGATGGCTACGAGCAGTACTTC. Its translation reads: CASNANTDGYEQYF.